Described below is a single TCR beta chain sequence and its context. These data come from a study of blood T cell repertoires in COVID-19. Assay: immunoSEQ multiplex PCR; the TCRdb copy retains only in-frame clones and omits some. The sample shows more than 90,000 clones, roughly nine tenths of them seen only once. The germline V gene has CDR1 SGHKS and CDR2 YYEKEE (reference sequence). The V segment lost 4 bases and the J segment 3 bases; nucleotides outside the gene matches: 4. The CDR3 consists of 14 residues. The sample was peripheral blood. The TCR originated in a man aged 50 to 59 with acute or convalescent COVID-19. This chain links TRBV5-5 with TRBJ1-2; 9 bases are shared with TRBD1. CDR3 coding DNA: TGTGCCAGCAGCAGGACAGGGGTTGACTATGGCTACACCTTC. This sequence encodes CASSRTGVDYGYTF. Filled out from reference TRBV5-5 and TRBJ1-2, the complete variable domain reads DAGVTQSPTHLIKTRGQQVTLRCSPISGHKSVSWYQQVLGQGPQFIFQYYEKEERGRGNFPDRFSARQFPNYSSELNVNALLLGDSALYLCASSRTGVDYGYTFGSGTRLTVV.